A selection of T cell receptor beta chains follows, all from one sample in a study of shared clonotypes between healthy human individuals. Clones were read by immunoSEQ multiplex PCR, and TCRdb kept only the in-frame ones, dropping some. The sample has under 2.5 million clones; around 93% are singletons. The specimen was naive CD4+ T cells from PBMCs. Every receptor here comes from a man between 18 and 29 years old in good health. Some clones in this sample may be carry-over from other donors' samples. The CDR3 runs from the conserved cysteine through the conserved F or W. A D gene is named only where the DNA matches it firmly. Expanded clones get a size class; other rows say once, few or many, or leave the size out.

V gene: TRBV7-9
J gene: TRBJ2-3
clone size: .
D gene: .
CDR3 DNA: TGTGCCAGCAGCTTATCCCTAAGGACCTCTACAGATACGCAGTATTTT
CDR3 protein: CASSLSLRTSTDTQYF

V gene: TRBV11-3
J gene: TRBJ1-1
clone size: .
D gene: .
CDR3 DNA: TGTGCCAGCAGCCGTACGATCGGGACTGAAGCTTTCTTT
CDR3 protein: CASSRTIGTEAFF

V gene: TRBV11-2
J gene: TRBJ2-1
clone size: once
D gene: .
CDR3 DNA: TGTGCCAGCACCCAGGGGGAGGGGACCTACAATGAGCAGTTCTTC
CDR3 protein: CASTQGEGTYNEQFF

V gene: TRBV10-3
J gene: TRBJ1-1
clone size: .
D gene: .
CDR3 DNA: TGTGCCATCAGTGAACAGGGATACACTGAAGCTTTCTTT
CDR3 protein: CAISEQGYTEAFF

V gene: TRBV29-1
J gene: TRBJ2-1
clone size: .
D gene: .
CDR3 DNA: TGCAGCGTTGAACCCCCCCTGGGGAGCTTCAATGAGCAGTTCTTC
CDR3 protein: CSVEPPLGSFNEQFF

V gene: TRBV5-1
J gene: TRBJ2-3
clone size: .
D gene: TRBD1
CDR3 DNA: TGCGCCAGCGGGGGACAGGGGACAGATACGCAGTATTTT
CDR3 protein: CASGGQGTDTQYF

V gene: TRBV28
J gene: TRBJ2-2
clone size: .
D gene: .
CDR3 DNA: TGTGCCAGCAGTTTACACAGCAGTGGCACCGGGGAGCTGTTTTTT
CDR3 protein: CASSLHSSGTGELFF

V gene: TRBV4-2
J gene: TRBJ2-2
clone size: .
D gene: TRBD1
CDR3 DNA: TGTGCCAGCAGCCCCAGGGGGAGCCCCAACACCGGGGAGCTGTTTTTT
CDR3 protein: CASSPRGSPNTGELFF

V gene: TRBV5-1
J gene: TRBJ2-3
clone size: .
D gene: .
CDR3 DNA: TGCGCCAGCAGCCCCCCGGGCGGGCAGGGTCTCACAGATACGCAGTATTTT
CDR3 protein: CASSPPGGQGLTDTQYF

V gene: TRBV13
J gene: TRBJ2-7
clone size: .
D gene: TRBD1
CDR3 DNA: TGTGCCAGCAGGTTACAGGGGGGCCACGAGCAGTACTTC
CDR3 protein: CASRLQGGHEQYF

V gene: TRBV11-1
J gene: TRBJ2-1
clone size: .
D gene: TRBD1
CDR3 DNA: TGTGCCAGCAGCCACAGGGGGGCGAGGTCCTACAATGAGCAGTTCTTC
CDR3 protein: CASSHRGARSYNEQFF

V gene: TRBV5-1
J gene: TRBJ2-1
clone size: .
D gene: .
CDR3 DNA: TGCGCCAGCAGCTTTGGCTGGGGGAACAATGAGCAGTTCTTC
CDR3 protein: CASSFGWGNNEQFF

V gene: TRBV11-3
J gene: TRBJ2-2
clone size: once
D gene: .
CDR3 DNA: TGTGCCAGCAGCTTAACGGGGGCGGGCACCGGGGAGCTGTTTTTT
CDR3 protein: CASSLTGAGTGELFF

V gene: TRBV7-9
J gene: TRBJ1-3
clone size: .
D gene: .
CDR3 DNA: TGTGCCAGCAGCGCGGTGGCAGGGCCGAGAAACTCTGGAAACACCATATATTTT
CDR3 protein: CASSAVAGPRNSGNTIYF

V gene: TRBV29-1
J gene: TRBJ1-1
clone size: .
D gene: .
CDR3 DNA: TGCAGCGTTGCGAGACATCCGAACACTGAAGCTTTCTTT
CDR3 protein: CSVARHPNTEAFF

V gene: TRBV5-1
J gene: TRBJ2-7
clone size: .
D gene: TRBD1
CDR3 DNA: TGCGCCAGCAGCTTGGCGGGGACAGGGCCTAGAGAGCAGTACTTC
CDR3 protein: CASSLAGTGPREQYF

V gene: TRBV7-3
J gene: TRBJ2-2
clone size: .
D gene: TRBD2
CDR3 DNA: TGTGCCAGCAGCTCCGGCCGGACTAGCGGGAGTTGGCAGGGAGGCACCGGGGAGCTGTTTTTT
CDR3 protein: CASSSGRTSGSWQGGTGELFF

V gene: TRBV2
J gene: TRBJ2-2
clone size: once
D gene: TRBD2
CDR3 DNA: TGTGCCAGCAGTCAGACTAGCTCGGGAAACACCGGGGAGCTGTTTTTT
CDR3 protein: CASSQTSSGNTGELFF